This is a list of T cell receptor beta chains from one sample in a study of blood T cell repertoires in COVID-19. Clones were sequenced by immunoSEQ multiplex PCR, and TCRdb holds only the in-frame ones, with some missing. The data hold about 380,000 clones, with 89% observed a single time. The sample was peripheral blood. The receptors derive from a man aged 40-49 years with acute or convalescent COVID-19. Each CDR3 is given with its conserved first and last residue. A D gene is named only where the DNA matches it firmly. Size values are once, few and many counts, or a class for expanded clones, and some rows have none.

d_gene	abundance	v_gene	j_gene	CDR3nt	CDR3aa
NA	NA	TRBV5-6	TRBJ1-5	TGTGCCAGCAGCTTCGGGGTGGGCAATCAGCCCCAGCATTTT	CASSFGVGNQPQHF
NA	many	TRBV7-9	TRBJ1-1	TGTGCCAGCAGCGCCGGGAGGGCGAACACTGAAGCTTTCTTT	CASSAGRANTEAFF
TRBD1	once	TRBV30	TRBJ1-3	TGTGCCTGGAACCATTACAGGGGGCCCGGAAACACCATATATTTT	CAWNHYRGPGNTIYF
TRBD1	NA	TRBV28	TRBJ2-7	TGTGCCAGCAGTCGGACAGGGGGAATTTCCTACGAGCAGTACTTC	CASSRTGGISYEQYF
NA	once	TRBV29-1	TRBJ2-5	TGCAGCGTGATAGTAGGGGGCCAAGAGACCCAGTACTTC	CSVIVGGQETQYF
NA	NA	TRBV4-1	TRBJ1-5	TGCGCCAGCAGCCAAGATCGTCAGGGCGCCCGGCCCCAGCATTTT	CASSQDRQGARPQHF
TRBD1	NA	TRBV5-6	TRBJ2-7	TGTGCCAGCACCCAGGGGGCCCCTATCTACGAGCAGTACTTC	CASTQGAPIYEQYF
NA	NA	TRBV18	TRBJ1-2	TGTGCCAGCTCACCCCCCTCCTATGGCTACACCTTC	CASSPPSYGYTF
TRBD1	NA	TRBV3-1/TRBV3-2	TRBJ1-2	TGTGCCAGCAGCCAAGGAGGACAGGGTCATGGCTACACCTTC	CASSQGGQGHGYTF
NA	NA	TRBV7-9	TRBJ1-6	TGTGCCAGCAGCTTGGGGGGTTTGAATTCACCCCTCCACTTT	CASSLGGLNSPLHF
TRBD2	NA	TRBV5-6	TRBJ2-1	TGTGCCAGCAGCTCACTAGCGGGGGTGGGTGAGCAGTTCTTC	CASSSLAGVGEQFF
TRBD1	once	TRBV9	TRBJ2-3	TGTGCCAGCAGCCAGGGGGAGATTAGCACAGATACGCAGTATTTT	CASSQGEISTDTQYF
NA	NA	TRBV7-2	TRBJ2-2	TGTGCCAGCAGCCAACAAACCCCCGGGGGGGAGCTGTTTTTT	CASSQQTPGGELFF
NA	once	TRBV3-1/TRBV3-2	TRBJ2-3	TGTGCCAGCAGCCAGGGACAAACTAGCACAGATACGCAGTATTTT	CASSQGQTSTDTQYF
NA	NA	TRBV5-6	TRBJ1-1	TGTGCCAGCAGCTTCCCTGGGCTGAACACTGAAGCTTTCTTT	CASSFPGLNTEAFF
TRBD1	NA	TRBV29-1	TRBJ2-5	TGCAGCGGGGGACAGGCCCAAGAGACCCAGTACTTC	CSGGQAQETQYF
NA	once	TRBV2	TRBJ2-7	TGTGCCAGCAGTGTGGAACGGGGTCCCTCCTACGAGCAGTACTTC	CASSVERGPSYEQYF
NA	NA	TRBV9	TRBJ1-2	TGTGCCACCTCAGGGGACTATGGCTACACCTTC	CATSGDYGYTF
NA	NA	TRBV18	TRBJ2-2	TGTGCCAGCTCACCACTTAGCGGACCCGTCGGGGCCGGGGAGCTGTTTTTT	CASSPLSGPVGAGELFF
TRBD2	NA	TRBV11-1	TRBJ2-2	TGTGCCAGCAGCTTACTCGGGGGGTTCGGGGAGCTGTTTTTT	CASSLLGGFGELFF
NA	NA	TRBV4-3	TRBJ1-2	TGCGCCAGCAGCCTCGTTTTTACAGGTGATTACGGCTACACCTTC	CASSLVFTGDYGYTF
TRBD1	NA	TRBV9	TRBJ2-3	TGTGCCAGCAGCCCCGGACAGGGGAGGTACACAGATACGCAGTATTTT	CASSPGQGRYTDTQYF
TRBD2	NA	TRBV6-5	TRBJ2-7	TGTGCCAGCTCCCCAGGGAGGGACGAGCAGTACTTC	CASSPGRDEQYF
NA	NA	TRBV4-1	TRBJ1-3	TGCGCCAGCAGCCAAGAATCATCTTCGTGGGCGGGAAACACCATATATTTT	CASSQESSSWAGNTIYF
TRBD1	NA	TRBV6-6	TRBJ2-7	TGTGCCAGCAGCTCCTCACCTGGACAGGGAAGTAGCGAGCAGTACTTC	CASSSSPGQGSSEQYF
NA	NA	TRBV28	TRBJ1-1	TGTGCCAGCAGTAGTCCTAAGGGGACTGAAGCTTTCTTT	CASSSPKGTEAFF
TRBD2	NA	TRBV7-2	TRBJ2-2	TGTGCCAGCTTGGGGGGAGGGAGCGATGAGGCCGGGGAGCTGTTTTTT	CASLGGGSDEAGELFF
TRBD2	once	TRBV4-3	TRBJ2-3	TGCGCCAGCAGCCAAGCTAGCGGGGGGAAGGATACGCAGTATTTT	CASSQASGGKDTQYF
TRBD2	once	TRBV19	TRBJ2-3	TGTGCCAGTACCTTAGCGGGGGCGCACCCCACAGATACGCAGTATTTT	CASTLAGAHPTDTQYF
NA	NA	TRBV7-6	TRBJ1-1	TGTGCCAGCAGCTTAATGGGGGGGCCGAACACTGAAGCTTTCTTT	CASSLMGGPNTEAFF
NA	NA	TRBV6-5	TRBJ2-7	TGTGCCAGCAGCCGTGGGGGGACCTACGAGCAGTACTTC	CASSRGGTYEQYF
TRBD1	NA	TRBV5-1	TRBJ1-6	TGCGCCAGCAGCTTAACGTTAAGTGGACAGGGCCATAATTCACCCCTCCACTTT	CASSLTLSGQGHNSPLHF
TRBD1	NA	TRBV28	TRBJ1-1	TGTGCCAGCAGTTTGGGACAGATGGGGAACACTGAAGCTTTCTTT	CASSLGQMGNTEAFF
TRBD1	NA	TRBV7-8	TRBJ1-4	TGTGCCAGCAGCCCCCAGACAGGGGCAGGGGAAAAACTGTTTTTT	CASSPQTGAGEKLFF
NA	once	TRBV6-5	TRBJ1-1	TGTGCCAGCAGTTACGACCAGACGCCAGGTGAAGCTTTCTTT	CASSYDQTPGEAFF
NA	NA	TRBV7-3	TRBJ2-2	TGTGCCAGCAGCTTACAAGTAACTGGGGAGCTGTTTTTT	CASSLQVTGELFF
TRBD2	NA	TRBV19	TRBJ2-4	TGTGCCAGTGTGAGTGGCGGGGGGTATAAAAACATTCAGTACTTC	CASVSGGGYKNIQYF
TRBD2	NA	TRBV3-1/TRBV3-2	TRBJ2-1	TGTGCCAGCAGCCAAGAGGGACTAGCGGGAGTTGAGCAGTTCTTC	CASSQEGLAGVEQFF
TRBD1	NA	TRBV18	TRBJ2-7	TGTGCCAGCTCAACCACAGGGGGCCGCCACGAGCAGTACTTC	CASSTTGGRHEQYF
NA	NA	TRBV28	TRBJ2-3	TGTGCCAGCTCGGGGGCAGGGGGGACAGATACGCAGTATTTT	CASSGAGGTDTQYF
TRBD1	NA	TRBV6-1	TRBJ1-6	TGTGCCAGCAGTGATGCGACAGGGGATTCACCCCTCCACTTT	CASSDATGDSPLHF
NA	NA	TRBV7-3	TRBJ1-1	TGTGCCAGCAGCGCAGGGGTTAGGGACACTGAAGCTTTCTTT	CASSAGVRDTEAFF
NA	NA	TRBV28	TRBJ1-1	TGTGCCAGTTTACTCAGGACAGCGAACACTGAAGCTTTCTTT	CASLLRTANTEAFF
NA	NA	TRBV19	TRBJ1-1	TGTGCCAGTAGTATAGAGGGGTCGGGGAGTGAAGCTTTCTTT	CASSIEGSGSEAFF
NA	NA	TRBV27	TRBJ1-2	TGTGCCAGCAGTTCTATCCCCGGGACACCGTATGGCTACACCTTC	CASSSIPGTPYGYTF
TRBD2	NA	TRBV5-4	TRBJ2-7	TGTGCCAGCAGCTTGGGGCCGGCCCTAGCGGGGGTCTCCTACGAGCAGTACTTC	CASSLGPALAGVSYEQYF
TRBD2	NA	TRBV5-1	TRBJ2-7	TGCGCCAGCAGCCTAACGTTAAGGACTAGCAGTCCCTACGAGCAGTACTTC	CASSLTLRTSSPYEQYF
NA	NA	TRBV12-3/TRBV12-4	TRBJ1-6	TGTGCCAGCAGTTTAAGCGCCTCACCCCTCCACTTT	CASSLSASPLHF
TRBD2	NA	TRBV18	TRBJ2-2	TGTGCCAGCTCTCACCGAGCGGGGGGAACCACCGGGGAGCTGTTTTTT	CASSHRAGGTTGELFF
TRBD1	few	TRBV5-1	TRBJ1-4	TGCGCCAGCAGCTTGGCAACAGGGGACGAAAAACTGTTTTTT	CASSLATGDEKLFF
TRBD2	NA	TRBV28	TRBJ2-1	TGTGCCAGCAGTCCAGGGGAGCGGGAGATCGACAATGAGCAGTTCTTC	CASSPGEREIDNEQFF
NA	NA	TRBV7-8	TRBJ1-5	TGTGCCAGCAGAGAGGGACTTGTTAGCAATCAGCCCCAGCATTTT	CASREGLVSNQPQHF
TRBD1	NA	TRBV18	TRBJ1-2	TGTGCCAGCTCACCACCGGGACAGCCTAACTATGGCTACACCTTC	CASSPPGQPNYGYTF